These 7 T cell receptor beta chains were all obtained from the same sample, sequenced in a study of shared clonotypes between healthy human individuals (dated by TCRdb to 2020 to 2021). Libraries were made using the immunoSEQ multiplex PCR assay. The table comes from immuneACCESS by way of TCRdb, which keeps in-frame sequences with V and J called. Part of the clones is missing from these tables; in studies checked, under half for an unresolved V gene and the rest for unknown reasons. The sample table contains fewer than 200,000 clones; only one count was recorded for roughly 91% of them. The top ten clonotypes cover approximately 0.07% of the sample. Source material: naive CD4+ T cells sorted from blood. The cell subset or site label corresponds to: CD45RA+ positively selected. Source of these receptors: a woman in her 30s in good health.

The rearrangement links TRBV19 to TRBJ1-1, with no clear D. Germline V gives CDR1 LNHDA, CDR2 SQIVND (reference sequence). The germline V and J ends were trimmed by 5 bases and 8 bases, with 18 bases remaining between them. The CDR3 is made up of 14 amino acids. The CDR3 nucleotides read TGTGCCAGTAGTCCTCAAACGTTAGGCAGAGAAGCTTTCTTT. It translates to CASSPQTLGREAFF.

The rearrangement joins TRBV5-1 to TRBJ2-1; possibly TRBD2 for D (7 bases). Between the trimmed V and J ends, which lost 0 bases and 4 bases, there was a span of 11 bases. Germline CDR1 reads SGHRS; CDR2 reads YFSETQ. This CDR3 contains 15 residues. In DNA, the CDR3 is TGCGCCAGCAGCTTGGTTGCGGGGGCTTACAATGAGCAGTTCTTC. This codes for CASSLVAGAYNEQFF. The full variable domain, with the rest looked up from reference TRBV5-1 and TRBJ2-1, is KAGVTQTPRYLIKTRGQQVTLSCSPISGHRSVSWYQQTPGQGLQFLFEYFSETQRNKGNFPGRFSGRQFSNSRSEMNVSTLELGDSALYLCASSLVAGAYNEQFFGPGTRLTVL.

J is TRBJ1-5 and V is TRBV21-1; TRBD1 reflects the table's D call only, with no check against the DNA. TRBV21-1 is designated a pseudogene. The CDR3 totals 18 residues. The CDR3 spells CANQNGPEQGVRGQPQHF. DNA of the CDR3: TGTGCCAACCAGAATGGCCCCGAACAGGGGGTTAGAGGACAGCCCCAGCATTTT.

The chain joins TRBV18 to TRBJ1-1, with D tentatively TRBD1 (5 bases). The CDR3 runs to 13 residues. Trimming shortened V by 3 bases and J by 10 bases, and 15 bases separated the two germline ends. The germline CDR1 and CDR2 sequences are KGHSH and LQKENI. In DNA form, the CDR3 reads TGTGCCAGCTCACCCGACCAGGGCCCAGGAGCTTTCTTT. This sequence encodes CASSPDQGPGAFF.

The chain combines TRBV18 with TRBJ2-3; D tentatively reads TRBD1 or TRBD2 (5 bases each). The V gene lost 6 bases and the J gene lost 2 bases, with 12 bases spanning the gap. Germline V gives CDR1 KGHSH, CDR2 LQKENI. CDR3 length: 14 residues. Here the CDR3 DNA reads TGTGCCAGCTCCGTCGTGGGGGTCACAGATACGCAGTATTTT. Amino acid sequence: CASSVVGVTDTQYF. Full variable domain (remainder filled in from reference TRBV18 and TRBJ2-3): NAGVMQNPRHLVRRRGQEARLRCSPMKGHSHVYWYRQLPEEGLKFMVYLQKENIIDESGMPKERFSAEFPKEGPSILRIQQVVRGDSAAYFCASSVVGVTDTQYFGPGTRLTVL.

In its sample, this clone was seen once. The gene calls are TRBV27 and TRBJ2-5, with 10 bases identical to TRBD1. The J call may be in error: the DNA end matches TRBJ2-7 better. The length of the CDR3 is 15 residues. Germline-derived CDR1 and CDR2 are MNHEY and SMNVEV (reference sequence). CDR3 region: CASSQTGQGRYEQYF. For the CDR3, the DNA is TGTGCCAGCAGTCAGACGGGACAGGGGAGGTACGAGCAGTACTTC.

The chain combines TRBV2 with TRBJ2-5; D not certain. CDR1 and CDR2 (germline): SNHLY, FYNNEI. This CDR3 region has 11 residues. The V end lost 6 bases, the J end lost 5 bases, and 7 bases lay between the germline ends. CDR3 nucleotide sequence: TGTGCCAGCAGGGGAACGGAGACCCAGTACTTC. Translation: CASRGTETQYF.